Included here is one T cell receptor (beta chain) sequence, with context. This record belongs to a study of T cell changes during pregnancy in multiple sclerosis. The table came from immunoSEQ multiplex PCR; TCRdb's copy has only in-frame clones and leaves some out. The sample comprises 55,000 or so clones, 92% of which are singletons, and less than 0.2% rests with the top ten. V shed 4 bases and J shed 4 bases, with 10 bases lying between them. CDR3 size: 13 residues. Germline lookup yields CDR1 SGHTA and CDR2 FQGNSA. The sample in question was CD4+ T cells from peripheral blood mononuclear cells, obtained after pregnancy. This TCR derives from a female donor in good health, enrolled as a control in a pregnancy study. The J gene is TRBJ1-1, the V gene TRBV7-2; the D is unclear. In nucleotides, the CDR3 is TGTGCCAGCAGCTCAATCTTAGTCACTGAAGCTTTCTTT. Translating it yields CASSSILVTEAFF.